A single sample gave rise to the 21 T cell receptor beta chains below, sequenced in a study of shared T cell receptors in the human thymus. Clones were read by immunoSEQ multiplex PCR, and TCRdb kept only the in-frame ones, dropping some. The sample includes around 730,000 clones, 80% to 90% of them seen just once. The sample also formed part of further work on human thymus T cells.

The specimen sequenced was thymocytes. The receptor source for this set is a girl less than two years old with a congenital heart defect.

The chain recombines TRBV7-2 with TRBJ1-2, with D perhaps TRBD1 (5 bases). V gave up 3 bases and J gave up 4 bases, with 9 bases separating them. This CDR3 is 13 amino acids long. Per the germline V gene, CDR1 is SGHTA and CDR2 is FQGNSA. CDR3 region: CASSLTASYGYTF. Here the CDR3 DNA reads TGTGCCAGCAGCTTGACAGCTAGCTATGGCTACACCTTC.

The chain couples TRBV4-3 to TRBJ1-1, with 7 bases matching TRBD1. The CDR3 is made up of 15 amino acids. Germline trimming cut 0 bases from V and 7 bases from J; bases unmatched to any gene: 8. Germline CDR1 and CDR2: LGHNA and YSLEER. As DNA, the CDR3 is TGCGCCAGCAGCCAAGATTTTAGGGGGCCGCTTGAAGCTTTCTTT. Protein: CASSQDFRGPLEAFF.

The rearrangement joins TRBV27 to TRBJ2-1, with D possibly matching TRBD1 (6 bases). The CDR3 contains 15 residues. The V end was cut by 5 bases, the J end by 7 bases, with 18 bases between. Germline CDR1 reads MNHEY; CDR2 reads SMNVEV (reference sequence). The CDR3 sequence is CASSAGTPLWNEQFF. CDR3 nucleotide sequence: TGTGCCAGCAGTGCCGGGACACCGCTGTGGAATGAGCAGTTCTTC.

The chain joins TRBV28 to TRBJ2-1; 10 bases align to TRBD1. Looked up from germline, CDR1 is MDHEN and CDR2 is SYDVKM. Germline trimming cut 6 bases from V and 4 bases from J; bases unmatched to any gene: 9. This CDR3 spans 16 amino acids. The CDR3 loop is CASSPLRDRGYNEQFF. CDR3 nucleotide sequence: TGTGCCAGCAGCCCTCTTCGGGACAGGGGATACAATGAGCAGTTCTTC.

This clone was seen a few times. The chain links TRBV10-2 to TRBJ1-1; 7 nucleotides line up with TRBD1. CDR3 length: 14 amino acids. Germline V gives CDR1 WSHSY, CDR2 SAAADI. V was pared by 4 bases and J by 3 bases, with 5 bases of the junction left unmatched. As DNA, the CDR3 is TGCGCCAGCAGTGGCGACAGGGTTTACACTGAAGCTTTCTTT. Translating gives CASSGDRVYTEAFF.

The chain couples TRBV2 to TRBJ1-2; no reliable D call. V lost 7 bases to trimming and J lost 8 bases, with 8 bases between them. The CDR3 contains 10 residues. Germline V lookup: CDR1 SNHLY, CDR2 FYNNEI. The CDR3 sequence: CASMSGGYTF. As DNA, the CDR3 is TGTGCCAGCATGTCGGGGGGCTACACCTTC.

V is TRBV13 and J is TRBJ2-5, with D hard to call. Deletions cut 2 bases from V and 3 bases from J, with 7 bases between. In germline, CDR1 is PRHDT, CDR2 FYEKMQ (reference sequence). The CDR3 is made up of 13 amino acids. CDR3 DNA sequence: TGTGCCAGCAGCTTACAGGAAAAAGAGACCCAGTACTTC. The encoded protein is CASSLQEKETQYF.

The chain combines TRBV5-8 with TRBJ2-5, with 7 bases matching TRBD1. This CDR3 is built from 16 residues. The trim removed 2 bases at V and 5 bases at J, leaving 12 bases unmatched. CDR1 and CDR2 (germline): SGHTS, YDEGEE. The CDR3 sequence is CASSLRRGSEWETQYF. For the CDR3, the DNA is TGTGCCAGCAGCTTACGCAGGGGGTCCGAGTGGGAGACCCAGTACTTC.

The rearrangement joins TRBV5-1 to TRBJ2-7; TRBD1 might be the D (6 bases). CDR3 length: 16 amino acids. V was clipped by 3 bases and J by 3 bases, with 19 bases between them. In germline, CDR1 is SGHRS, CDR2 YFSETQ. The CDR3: CASSSQGTTGYYEQYF. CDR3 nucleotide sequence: TGCGCCAGCAGCTCCCAGGGGACCACCGGTTACTACGAGCAGTACTTC.

CDR3 in amino acids: CASSSARQGFGYGYTF. DNA of the CDR3: TGTGCCAGCAGCTCCGCCCGACAGGGGTTCGGTTATGGCTACACCTTC. The chain couples TRBV27 to TRBJ1-2, with 8 bases identical to TRBD1. The junction had 14 bases not matched to a gene; V was cut back by 6 bases and J by 5 bases. The germline gives CDR1 MNHEY, CDR2 SMNVEV (reference sequence). CDR3 length: 16 amino acids.

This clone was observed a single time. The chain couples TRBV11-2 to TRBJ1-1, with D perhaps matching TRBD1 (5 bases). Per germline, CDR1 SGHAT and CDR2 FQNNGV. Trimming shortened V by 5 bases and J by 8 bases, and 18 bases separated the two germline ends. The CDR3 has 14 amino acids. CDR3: CASSPPIGGWEAFF. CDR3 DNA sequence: TGTGCCAGCAGCCCTCCGATCGGGGGGTGGGAAGCTTTCTTT.

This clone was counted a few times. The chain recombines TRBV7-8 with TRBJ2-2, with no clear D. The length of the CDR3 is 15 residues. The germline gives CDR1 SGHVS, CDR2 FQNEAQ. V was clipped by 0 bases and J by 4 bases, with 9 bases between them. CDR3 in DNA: TGTGCCAGCAGCTTAGCGGAGCCCATCACCGGGGAGCTGTTTTTT. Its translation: CASSLAEPITGELFF.

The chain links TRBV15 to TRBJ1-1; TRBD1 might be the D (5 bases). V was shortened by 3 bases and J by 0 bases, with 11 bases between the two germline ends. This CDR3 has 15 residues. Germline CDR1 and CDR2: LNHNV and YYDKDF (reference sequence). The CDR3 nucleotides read TGTGCCACCAGCAGTCACACAGGAATGAACACTGAAGCTTTCTTT. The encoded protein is CATSSHTGMNTEAFF.

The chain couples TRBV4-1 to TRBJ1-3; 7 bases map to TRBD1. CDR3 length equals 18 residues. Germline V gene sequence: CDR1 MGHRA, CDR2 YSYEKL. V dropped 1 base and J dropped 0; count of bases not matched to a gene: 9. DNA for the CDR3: TGCGCCAGCAGCCAAGCAGGGGGAACTACTTACTCTGGAAACACCATATATTTT. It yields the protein CASSQAGGTTYSGNTIYF.

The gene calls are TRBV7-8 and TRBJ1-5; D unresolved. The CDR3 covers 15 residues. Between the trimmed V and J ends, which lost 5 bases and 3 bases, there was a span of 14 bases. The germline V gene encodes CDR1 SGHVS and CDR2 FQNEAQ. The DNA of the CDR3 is TGTGCCAGCAGCCACGCGGGAGTGTACAATCAGCCCCAGCATTTT. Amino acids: CASSHAGVYNQPQHF.

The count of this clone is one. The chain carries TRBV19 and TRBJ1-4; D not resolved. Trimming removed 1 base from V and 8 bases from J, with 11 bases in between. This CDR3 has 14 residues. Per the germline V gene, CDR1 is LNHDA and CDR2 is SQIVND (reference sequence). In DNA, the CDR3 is TGTGCCAGTAGTATAGTTTGGAGCTCCGAAAAACTGTTTTTT. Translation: CASSIVWSSEKLFF.

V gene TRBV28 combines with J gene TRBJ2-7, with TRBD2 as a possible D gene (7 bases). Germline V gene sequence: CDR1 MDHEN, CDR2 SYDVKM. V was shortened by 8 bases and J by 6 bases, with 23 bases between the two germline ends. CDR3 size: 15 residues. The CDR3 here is CASRPRGGGQPEQYF. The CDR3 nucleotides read TGTGCCAGCCGCCCCAGGGGCGGGGGCCAACCCGAGCAGTACTTC.

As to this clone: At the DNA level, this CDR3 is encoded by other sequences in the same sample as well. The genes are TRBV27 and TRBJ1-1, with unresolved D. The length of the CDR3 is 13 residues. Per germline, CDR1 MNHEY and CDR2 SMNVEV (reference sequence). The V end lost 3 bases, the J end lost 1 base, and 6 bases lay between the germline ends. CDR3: CASSLSANTEAFF. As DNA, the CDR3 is TGTGCCAGCAGTTTGAGCGCGAACACTGAAGCTTTCTTT.

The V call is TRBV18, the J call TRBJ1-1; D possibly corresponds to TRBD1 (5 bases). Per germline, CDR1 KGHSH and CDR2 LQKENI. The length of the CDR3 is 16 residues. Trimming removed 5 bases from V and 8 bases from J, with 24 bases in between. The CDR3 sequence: CASSSFREVHPSEAFF. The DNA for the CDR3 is TGTGCCAGCTCATCGTTCAGGGAAGTGCACCCTTCCGAAGCTTTCTTT. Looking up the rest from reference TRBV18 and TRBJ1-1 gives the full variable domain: NAGVMQNPRHLVRRRGQEARLRCSPMKGHSHVYWYRQLPEEGLKFMVYLQKENIIDESGMPKERFSAEFPKEGPSILRIQQVVRGDSAAYFCASSSFREVHPSEAFFGQGTRLTVV.

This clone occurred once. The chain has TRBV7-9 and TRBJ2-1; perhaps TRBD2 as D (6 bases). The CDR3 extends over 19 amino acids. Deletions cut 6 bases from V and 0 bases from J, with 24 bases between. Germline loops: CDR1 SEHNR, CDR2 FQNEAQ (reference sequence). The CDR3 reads CASSQSYPTRGYSYNEQFF. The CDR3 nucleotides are TGTGCCAGCAGTCAAAGTTACCCGACGCGGGGTTACTCCTACAATGAGCAGTTCTTC.

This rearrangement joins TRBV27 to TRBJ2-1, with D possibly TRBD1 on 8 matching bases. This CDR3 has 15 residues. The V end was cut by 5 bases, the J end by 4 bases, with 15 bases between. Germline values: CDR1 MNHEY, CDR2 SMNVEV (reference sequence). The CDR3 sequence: CASSSGDRSYNEQFF. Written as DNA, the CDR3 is TGTGCCAGCAGTAGCGGGGACAGGTCATACAATGAGCAGTTCTTC.